Presented here are 16 T cell receptor beta chains from one specimen sequenced in a study of early T cells in non-severe SARS-CoV-2 infection. TCRdb reprocessed the 5' RACE reads with MiXCR, giving one entry per CDR3 protein. The sample has roughly 97,000 distinct CDR3 sequences, approximately 10% seen once. This sample comprised whole blood, obtained at baseline. The receptors originated from an adult who was a healthcare worker with PCR-confirmed SARS-CoV-2 infection or an uninfected control (not recorded which).

The V gene is TRBV7-2, the J gene TRBJ1-3; D perhaps matches TRBD1 (5 bases). Between the trimmed V and J ends, which lost 5 bases and 0 bases, there was a span of 14 bases. CDR1 and CDR2 (germline): SGHTA, FQGNSA. The CDR3 extends over 16 amino acids. This chain's CDR3 is CASSPAGAHSGNTIYF. In nucleotides, the CDR3 is TGTGCCAGCAGCCCGGCCGGGGCTCACTCTGGAAACACCATATATTTT. Drawing the rest from reference TRBV7-2 and TRBJ1-3, the complete variable domain is GAGVSQSPSNKVTEKGKDVELRCDPISGHTALYWYRQSLGQGLEFLIYFQGNSAPDKSGLPSDRFSAERTGGSVSTLTIQRTQQEDSAVYLCASSPAGAHSGNTIYFGEGSWLTVV.

This clonotype was detected ten times or more. V is TRBV11-2 and J is TRBJ2-4; D uncertain. V was clipped by 3 bases and J by 0 bases, with 21 bases between them. This CDR3 spans 19 amino acids. CDR1 and CDR2 (germline): SGHAT, FQNNGV. The CDR3 DNA is TGTGCCAGCAGCTTCTGGACCCTCTCGGACGAGCCAGCCAAAAACATTCAGTACTTC. It specifies CASSFWTLSDEPAKNIQYF.

This clonotype has only a few counts. The chain links TRBV7-2 to TRBJ1-2; D gene unclear. This CDR3 has 13 residues. Germline values: CDR1 SGHTA, CDR2 FQGNSA. The V gene lost 2 bases and the J gene lost 4 bases, with 8 bases spanning the gap. The CDR3, as DNA: TGTGCCAGCAGCTTATCTAGGGCCTATGGCTACACCTTC. This gives the protein CASSLSRAYGYTF. The variable domain in full, with the rest retrieved from reference TRBV7-2 and TRBJ1-2, is GAGVSQSPSNKVTEKGKDVELRCDPISGHTALYWYRQSLGQGLEFLIYFQGNSAPDKSGLPSDRFSAERTGGSVSTLTIQRTQQEDSAVYLCASSLSRAYGYTFGSGTRLTVV.

The chain is built from TRBV7-2 and TRBJ2-3; a possible D gene is TRBD1 (5 bases). The CDR3 length is 16 residues. In germline, CDR1 is SGHTA, CDR2 FQGNSA. Trimming pared 9 bases from V and 0 bases from J, leaving 19 bases between. CDR3 loop: CASKEGALLSTDTQYF. The DNA for the CDR3 is TGTGCCAGTAAGGAAGGGGCCCTCCTTAGCACAGATACGCAGTATTTT.

This clonotype was counted at least ten times. This chain links TRBV10-3 with TRBJ1-1; no clear D. Germline lookup yields CDR1 ENHRY and CDR2 SYGVKD. CDR3 size: 13 residues. The ends were cut back, 6 bases at V and 0 bases at J, with 8 bases in the middle. CDR3 DNA: TGTGCCATCAGCGAAAATATGAACACTGAAGCTTTCTTT. Amino acids: CAISENMNTEAFF.

This clonotype was picked up a small number of times. The V call is TRBV28, the J call TRBJ2-4; D may be TRBD1 or TRBD2 (5 bases each). V was trimmed by 8 bases and J by 0 bases, leaving 17 bases between them. The CDR3 length is 16 residues. CDR1 and CDR2 from the germline V gene are MDHEN and SYDVKM. The CDR3 region has the DNA TGTGCCAGCGGTGGCAGGGAGCCCCTAGCCAAAAACATTCAGTACTTC. This sequence encodes CASGGREPLAKNIQYF.

This chain joins TRBV9 and TRBJ2-7; D unclear. From germline, CDR1 is SGDLS and CDR2 YYNGEE. The CDR3 contains 12 residues. V lost 2 bases, J lost 5 bases, and 8 bases lay in between. CDR3 sequence reads: CASSVGTNEQYF. CDR3 DNA sequence: TGTGCCAGCAGCGTGGGCACTAACGAGCAGTACTTC.

The V call is TRBV5-1, the J call TRBJ2-7, with 7 bases fitting TRBD1. Germline CDR1 reads SGHRS; CDR2 reads YFSETQ. The CDR3 sequence is 14 residues long. J was trimmed by 6 bases and V by 2 bases; bases with no gene match: 8. CDR3 region: CASSFLTGAGEQYF. CDR3 in DNA: TGCGCCAGCAGCTTTCTCACAGGGGCCGGCGAGCAGTACTTC.

A few counts support this clonotype. V usage is TRBV20-1 and J usage is TRBJ2-7; D is perhaps TRBD2 (6 bases). Deletions cut 5 bases from V and 1 base from J, with 15 bases between. This CDR3 contains 14 residues. Germline loops: CDR1 DFQATT, CDR2 SNEGSKA (reference sequence). The CDR3 nucleotides read TGCAGTGCTCCCCCATGGGGAGGATCCTACGAGCAGTACTTC. Protein: CSAPPWGGSYEQYF.

This chain joins TRBV12-3 or TRBV12-4 and TRBJ1-2, with D unresolved. The ends were cut back, 5 bases at V and 13 bases at J, with 14 bases in the middle. The CDR3 sequence is 11 residues long. CDR3 DNA: TGTGCCAGCAGTCTAGAAGGACGTATCACCTTC. Protein: CASSLEGRITF.

This clonotype was observed a handful of times. The chain is built from TRBV7-2 and TRBJ2-5; D unclear. Germline values: CDR1 SGHTA, CDR2 FQGNSA. V lost 3 bases to trimming and J lost 2 bases, with 7 bases between them. The CDR3 covers 13 residues. As DNA, the CDR3 is TGTGCCAGCAGCTTCAGTGAGCAAGAGACCCAGTACTTC. Residues: CASSFSEQETQYF.

A note on this clonotype: Possible read error: a much larger clone is one base away. V is TRBV9 and J is TRBJ2-5; no reliable D call. This CDR3 is built from 14 residues. The germline gives CDR1 SGDLS, CDR2 YYNGEE. Trimming took off 0 bases at V and 1 base at J, with 7 bases between the two ends. The CDR3 loop is CASSVGKAQETQYF. CDR3 DNA: TGTGCCAGCAGCGTAGGAAAGGCCCAAGAGACCCAGTACTTC.

This chain joins TRBV20-1 and TRBJ2-7; 10 positions match TRBD2. This CDR3 contains 14 residues. Germline assignment: CDR1 DFQATT and CDR2 SNEGSKA (reference sequence). V lost 4 bases, J lost 2 bases, and 5 bases stayed unmatched. The CDR3 DNA is TGCAGTGCTATAAGCGGGGGGGCCGCCTACGAGCAGTACTTC. Translation: CSAISGGAAYEQYF.

This sequence joins TRBV3-1 and TRBJ2-3; 14 nucleotides align to TRBD2. Germline CDR1 reads LGHDT; CDR2 reads YNNKEL (reference sequence). CDR3 length equals 18 residues. V was pared by 5 bases and J by 0 bases, with 7 bases of the junction left unmatched. The chain's CDR3 is CASSKGTSGGLSTDTQYF. In DNA form, the CDR3 reads TGTGCCAGCAGCAAAGGGACTAGCGGGGGCCTAAGCACAGATACGCAGTATTTT.

This clonotype was counted ten times or more. This rearrangement joins TRBV6-1 to TRBJ2-3; 9 bases are a match to TRBD2. Germline V gives CDR1 MNHNS, CDR2 SASEGT. V lost 6 bases, J lost 4 bases, and 5 bases stayed unmatched. The CDR3 contains 14 residues. This chain's CDR3 is CASREERGADTQYF. CDR3 DNA: TGTGCCAGCAGAGAGGAGCGGGGGGCAGATACGCAGTATTTT.

The J gene is TRBJ2-7, the V gene TRBV10-1; D is ambiguous. The V gene's germline CDR1 is WNHNN and CDR2 SYGVQD (reference sequence). CDR3 length: 12 amino acids. V lost 5 bases and J lost 6, with 11 bases in between. CDR3 sequence reads: CASSPDVLEQYF. CDR3 DNA sequence: TGCGCCAGCAGTCCGGACGTGCTCGAGCAGTACTTC.